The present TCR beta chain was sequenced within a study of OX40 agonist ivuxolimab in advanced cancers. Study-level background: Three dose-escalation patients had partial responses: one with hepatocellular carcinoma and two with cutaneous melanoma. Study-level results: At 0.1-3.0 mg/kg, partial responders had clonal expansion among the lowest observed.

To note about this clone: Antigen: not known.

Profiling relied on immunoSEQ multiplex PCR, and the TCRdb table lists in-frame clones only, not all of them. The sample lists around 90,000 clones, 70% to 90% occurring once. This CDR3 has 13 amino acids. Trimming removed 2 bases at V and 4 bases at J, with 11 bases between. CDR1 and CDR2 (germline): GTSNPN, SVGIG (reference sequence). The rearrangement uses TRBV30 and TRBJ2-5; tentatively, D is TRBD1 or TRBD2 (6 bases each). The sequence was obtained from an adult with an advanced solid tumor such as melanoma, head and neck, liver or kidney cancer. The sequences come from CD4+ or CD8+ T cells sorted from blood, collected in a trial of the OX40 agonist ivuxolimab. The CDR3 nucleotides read TGTGCCTGGAGTTTAGGGGGAGGAGAGACCCAGTACTTC. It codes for CAWSLGGGETQYF.